The 15 T cell receptor beta chains reported below all come from one sample, sequenced in a study of CD8 T cells in ankylosing spondylitis. These TCRs' antigens remain unknown. Findings and caveats of the study: Blood of patients with ankylosing spondylitis appeared to be characterized by a TCR beta motif of fewer than 10 highly homologous variants.

In TCRdb, the 5' RACE reads were re-called with MiXCR into one record per CDR3 protein. The table lists under 950,000 distinct CDR3 sequences, roughly 19% of them singletons. The sequencing input was blood, either unsorted or a sorted T cell fraction (not recorded which). The receptors were sampled from a male donor with ankylosing spondylitis.

The V and J genes are TRBV5-1 and TRBJ2-7; the match to TRBD1 covers 10 bases. Losses at the gene ends were 3 bases for V and 0 bases for J; bases not matched to a gene: 6. The CDR3 has 16 amino acids. Germline-derived CDR1 and CDR2 are SGHRS and YFSETQ. Written as DNA, the CDR3 is TGCGCCAGCAGCTCCACCGGGACAGGGGCCTCCTACGAGCAGTACTTC. The encoded protein is CASSSTGTGASYEQYF.

The chain recombines TRBV29-1 with TRBJ2-5; D gene ambiguous. Deletions cut 5 bases from V and 1 base from J, with 5 bases between. The CDR3 is 11 residues long. Germline lookup yields CDR1 SQVTM and CDR2 ANQGSEA. This chain's CDR3 is CSVTIQETQYF. The CDR3 DNA reads as TGCAGCGTTACGATCCAAGAGACCCAGTACTTC.

This clonotype was observed a handful of times. The chain's CDR3 is CASSPGSAGPNEQFF. The CDR3 DNA sequence: TGTGCCAGCAGCCCCGGATCTGCAGGACCAAATGAGCAGTTCTTC. This chain uses TRBV7-9 with TRBJ2-1; no clear D gene. Germline V lookup: CDR1 SEHNR, CDR2 FQNEAQ (reference sequence). The CDR3 is 15 residues long. V shed 5 bases and J shed 7 bases, with 18 bases lying between them.

In this sample, this clonotype turned up a few times. This chain connects TRBV7-9 to TRBJ1-1, with D perhaps TRBD1 (6 bases). Trimming stripped 1 base from V and 7 bases from J, with 13 bases between. The CDR3 spans 14 residues. CDR1 is SEHNR, CDR2 FQNEAQ, per germline (reference sequence). This CDR3 is CASSLGVTGVEAFF. In DNA form, the CDR3 reads TGTGCCAGCAGCTTAGGGGTGACAGGTGTTGAAGCTTTCTTT.

This clonotype was detected ten times or more. V is TRBV11-2 and J is TRBJ2-3, with a tentative D call TRBD2 (5 bases). There are 16 residues in the CDR3. V lost 3 bases, J lost 1 base, and 14 bases lay in between. Looked up from germline, CDR1 is SGHAT and CDR2 is FQNNGV. CDR3 DNA: TGTGCCAGCAGCTTTGAAGCCGGGATAGGCACAGATACGCAGTATTTT. It encodes CASSFEAGIGTDTQYF.

This clonotype was seen a few times. V is TRBV5-1 and J is TRBJ2-7; 7 bases align to TRBD2. The CDR3 spans 14 residues. CDR1 and CDR2 from the germline V gene are SGHRS and YFSETQ. V gave up 2 bases and J gave up 2 bases; unmatched junction bases: 4. Written as DNA, the CDR3 is TGCGCCAGCAGCTTCGAGGGGACTACCTACGAGCAGTACTTC. Its protein product is CASSFEGTTYEQYF.

This clonotype was seen only a few times. The rearrangement links TRBV20-1 to TRBJ2-1; the D gene is possibly TRBD1 (5 bases). Per germline, CDR1 DFQATT and CDR2 SNEGSKA (reference sequence). The CDR3 is 13 residues long. Trimming took 3 bases from V and 3 from J, leaving 9 bases between them. This CDR3 reads CSARGPSYNEQFF. The CDR3 DNA sequence: TGCAGTGCTAGGGGGCCTAGCTACAATGAGCAGTTCTTC.

A few counts support this clonotype. J is TRBJ2-3 and V is TRBV7-3; D might be TRBD2 (6 bases). Germline CDR1 and CDR2: SGHTA and FQGTGA. Trimming stripped 0 bases from V and 5 bases from J, with 15 bases between. The CDR3 is 16 residues long. CDR3: CASSLTGLQVGDTQYF. CDR3 in DNA: TGTGCCAGCAGCTTAACCGGACTACAGGTGGGAGATACGCAGTATTTT.

This clonotype occurred a few times. The chain recombines TRBV12-3 or TRBV12-4 with TRBJ2-6; tentative D call: TRBD2 (6 bases). V lost 6 bases to trimming and J lost 3 bases, with 18 bases between them. The length of the CDR3 is 17 residues. CDR3 nucleotide sequence: TGTGCCAGCAGCCAACCCGGACTAATCTTTGGGGCCAACGTCCTGACTTTC. The encoded protein is CASSQPGLIFGANVLTF.

This clonotype was seen more than once but under ten times. This rearrangement joins TRBV5-1 to TRBJ2-3, with 9 bases aligning to TRBD2. From germline, CDR1 is SGHRS and CDR2 YFSETQ. This CDR3 region has 17 residues. V gave up 2 bases and J gave up 6 bases; unmatched junction bases: 13. CDR3 nucleotides: TGCGCCAGCAGCTTCTCTACCCACAGCGGGGGGCAGGATACGCAGTATTTT. This codes for CASSFSTHSGGQDTQYF.

In this sample, this clonotype turned up many times. The J gene is TRBJ2-7, the V gene TRBV12-3 or TRBV12-4; 7 bases map to TRBD1. There are 17 residues in the CDR3. The V segment lost 5 bases and the J segment 3 bases; nucleotides outside the gene matches: 16. The CDR3 region has the DNA TGTGCCAGCAGTCGGCAGTTCGGGAAGACAGGGAACTACGAGCAGTACTTC. It is translated as CASSRQFGKTGNYEQYF.

Regarding this clonotype: An end of the junction differs from the germline gene, which may be a read error. For the CDR3, the DNA is TGTGCCAGCAGCGTAGCGGGAGGGCCTGCAGATACGCAGTATTTT. Translated: CASSVAGGPADTQYF. The rearrangement uses TRBV7-9 and TRBJ2-3, with 11 bases that match TRBD2. The CDR3 runs to 15 residues. Germline CDR1 reads SEHNR; CDR2 reads FQNEAQ (reference sequence).

This clonotype was counted ten times or more. The V gene is TRBV12-3 or TRBV12-4, the J gene TRBJ2-3; 8 nucleotides agree with TRBD2. Trimming cost V 6 bases and J 4 bases; bases outside gene matches: 6. The CDR3 has 14 residues. The CDR3 loop reads CASSLSGKADTQYF. The CDR3 DNA is TGTGCCAGCAGCCTTAGCGGGAAAGCAGATACGCAGTATTTT.

There are a few counts of this clonotype. An end of the junction differs from the germline gene, which may be a read error. The chain joins TRBV7-2 to TRBJ1-4; possibly TRBD1 for D (6 bases). The germline gives CDR1 SGHTA, CDR2 FQGNSA. The CDR3 contains 16 residues. Here the CDR3 DNA reads TGTGCCAGCAGCTTAGCCCGACAGGCAACTAATGAAAAACCGTTTTTT. Protein product: CASSLARQATNEKPFF.

The chain couples TRBV12-3 or TRBV12-4 to TRBJ1-5; tentative D call: TRBD1 (5 bases). Trimming took off 6 bases at V and 5 bases at J, with 23 bases between the two ends. There are 17 residues in the CDR3. This CDR3 reads CASSREGTSFLDQPQHF. In DNA, the CDR3 is TGTGCCAGCAGCCGAGAGGGGACGTCCTTCTTGGATCAGCCCCAGCATTTT.